The 25 T cell receptor beta chains below were found in one sample sequenced in a study of cytomegalovirus exposure and HLA in healthy donors. With 60 Vbeta and 13 Jbeta primers, the PCR was carried out. The repertoire was sequenced with immunoSEQ multiplex PCR; TCRdb's copy has only in-frame clones and lacks some. This table holds 130,000 to 150,000 clones, about 70% found once. The specimen sequenced was PBMCs. The receptors come from a young man in good health and CMV-seronegative.

The rearrangement joins TRBV2 to TRBJ1-5; 8 bases align to TRBD1. Germline values: CDR1 SNHLY, CDR2 FYNNEI. The CDR3 length is 13 residues. V gave up 10 bases and J gave up 4 bases; unmatched junction bases: 6. DNA of the CDR3: TGTGCCACGCAGGGGGCTTGGAATCAGCCCCAGCATTTT. Its protein is CATQGAWNQPQHF.

The sample holds one count of this clone. The chain carries TRBV5-1 and TRBJ1-6; 7 bases map to TRBD1. Germline values: CDR1 SGHRS, CDR2 YFSETQ. With V trimmed by 1 base and J by 8 bases, 9 bases remained unmatched. The CDR3 sequence is 16 residues long. The CDR3 is CASSLSRDRGYSPLHF. CDR3 nucleotides: TGCGCCAGCAGCTTGTCCAGGGACAGAGGTTATTCACCCCTCCACTTT.

The chain is built from TRBV6-5 and TRBJ1-1, with D tentatively TRBD1 (6 bases). Deletions cut 4 bases from V and 1 base from J, with 10 bases between. CDR1 is MNHEY and CDR2 is SVGAGI in the germline V gene. The CDR3 loop spans 14 amino acids. CDR3 protein: CASSSKDRNTEAFF. The CDR3 coding sequence is TGTGCCAGCAGTTCCAAGGACAGGAACACTGAAGCTTTCTTT.

The rearrangement links TRBV28 to TRBJ2-6, with TRBD1 matching 8 bases. V shed 8 bases, J shed 0 bases, and the junction held 15 bases outside the gene matches. Germline-derived CDR1 and CDR2 are MDHEN and SYDVKM. The CDR3 is made up of 19 amino acids. CDR3 in amino acids: CASGFTGGNSISGANVLTF. For the CDR3, the DNA is TGTGCCAGCGGCTTTACAGGGGGTAATTCGATCTCTGGGGCCAACGTCCTGACTTTC.

The J gene is TRBJ2-7, the V gene TRBV10-2; perhaps TRBD1 as D (6 bases). V was cut by 2 bases and J by 6 bases, with 14 bases left in between. The CDR3 has 14 residues. Germline lookup yields CDR1 WSHSY and CDR2 SAAADI. In nucleotides, the CDR3 is TGCGCCAGCAGTGAGATAGGGGGATCCCGCGAGCAGTACTTC. Its protein product is CASSEIGGSREQYF.

The rearrangement uses TRBV19 and TRBJ2-6; TRBD2 matches at 12 bases. After removal of 4 bases from V and 4 bases from J, the junction contained 8 bases not matched to a gene. Germline V gene lookup returns CDR1 LNHDA and CDR2 SQIVND (reference sequence). The CDR3 has 18 amino acids. CDR3 coding DNA: TGTGCCAGTAGTACCTGGACTAGCGGGGCATTAGGGGCCAACGTCCTGACTTTC. Its translation: CASSTWTSGALGANVLTF.

The rearrangement joins TRBV10-1 to TRBJ2-5, with D possibly matching TRBD2 (6 bases). The DNA end lines up better with TRBJ2-7; the J call may be wrong. This CDR3 comprises 13 residues. Germline V lookup: CDR1 WNHNN, CDR2 SYGVQD (reference sequence). CDR3 region: CASSERELSEQYF. The DNA of the CDR3 is TGCGCCAGCAGTGAGCGGGAGTTAAGCGAGCAGTACTTC.

The rearrangement links TRBV6-1 to TRBJ2-1; 9 nucleotides agree with TRBD1. Unmatched junction bases numbered 3, after V lost 6 bases and J lost 6 bases. CDR1 is MNHNS and CDR2 is SASEGT in the germline V gene. The CDR3 extends over 13 amino acids. CDR3 residues: CASRGQGSNEQFF. CDR3 DNA: TGTGCCAGCAGGGGACAGGGAAGCAATGAGCAGTTCTTC.

CDR3 protein: CASSLGTGEVRPQHF. The CDR3 nucleotides read TGCGCCAGCAGCCTCGGGACAGGGGAAGTCCGGCCCCAGCATTTT. The J gene is TRBJ1-5, the V gene TRBV5-1, with 10 bases that match TRBD1. The CDR3 is 15 residues long. J gave up 9 bases and V 4 bases, and 10 bases lay outside the gene matches. Germline CDR1 is SGHRS and CDR2 is YFSETQ.

In this sample, this clone turned up once. The V gene is TRBV28, the J gene TRBJ2-5, with a weak D call TRBD2 (5 bases). TRBJ2-7 matches the DNA end more closely, so the J call is doubtful. Germline CDR1 MDHEN, CDR2 SYDVKM. The CDR3 runs to 14 residues. CDR3: CASSLLTAAYEQYF. CDR3 coding DNA: TGTGCCAGCAGTTTATTAACAGCGGCCTACGAGCAGTACTTC.

The chain combines TRBV19 with TRBJ2-5, with 7 bases that match TRBD1. Per germline, CDR1 LNHDA and CDR2 SQIVND (reference sequence). The CDR3 has 13 amino acids. V lost 6 bases, J lost 3 bases, and 4 bases stayed unmatched. The CDR3 DNA reads TGTGCCAGTAGATTGGGGACAGAAGAGACCCAGTACTTC. Translated, it gives CASRLGTEETQYF. Looking up the rest from reference TRBV19 and TRBJ2-5 gives the full variable domain: DGGITQSPKYLFRKEGQNVTLSCEQNLNHDAMYWYRQDPGQGLRLIYYSQIVNDFQKGDIAEGYSVSREKKESFPLTVTSAQKNPTAFYLCASRLGTEETQYFGPGTRLLVL.

A few counts support this clone. The chain uses TRBV5-1 and TRBJ1-5; D might be TRBD1 (5 bases). The germline CDR1 and CDR2 sequences are SGHRS and YFSETQ. V gave up 0 bases and J gave up 2 bases, with 15 bases separating them. The CDR3 contains 17 residues. The DNA of the CDR3 is TGCGCCAGCAGCTTGGCCGGAGGGACCGAGGGCAATCAGCCCCAGCATTTT. It yields the protein CASSLAGGTEGNQPQHF. The full variable domain, in which reference TRBV5-1 and TRBJ1-5 provide the parts outside the CDR3, is KAGVTQTPRYLIKTRGQQVTLSCSPISGHRSVSWYQQTPGQGLQFLFEYFSETQRNKGNFPGRFSGRQFSNSRSEMNVSTLELGDSALYLCASSLAGGTEGNQPQHFGDGTRLSIL.

The chain combines TRBV5-4 with TRBJ2-7, with TRBD1 matching 8 bases. The V gene's germline CDR1 is SGHNT and CDR2 YYREEE (reference sequence). This CDR3 has 14 residues. V trimming: 7 bases; J trimming: 0 bases; junction bases outside the gene matches: 6. CDR3 sequence: CASGSGGRSYEQYF. The CDR3 region has the DNA TGTGCCAGCGGCTCAGGGGGCCGCTCCTACGAGCAGTACTTC.

V and J are TRBV4-2 and TRBJ2-2; 9 bases align to TRBD2. V shed 2 bases, J shed 6 bases, and the junction held 7 bases outside the gene matches. The CDR3 contains 16 residues. The germline gives CDR1 LGHNA, CDR2 YNFKEQ. The CDR3 sequence is CASSQYSGRRSGELFF. Written as DNA, the CDR3 is TGTGCCAGCAGCCAATATAGCGGGAGAAGATCCGGGGAGCTGTTTTTT.

This clone was observed a single time. J is TRBJ1-4 and V is TRBV7-8; TRBD1 matches at 10 bases. CDR3 length equals 15 residues. Germline V gene data show CDR1 as SGHVS and CDR2 as FQNEAQ. With V trimmed by 5 bases and J by 7 bases, 7 bases remained unmatched. The CDR3 bases are TGTGCCAGCAGCCTGGGACAGGGGCCGACTGAAAAACTGTTTTTT. As protein: CASSLGQGPTEKLFF.

The chain joins TRBV4-2 to TRBJ2-3; 11 positions match TRBD2. The CDR3 is 16 amino acids. CDR1 is LGHNA, CDR2 YNFKEQ, per germline. The V gene end was trimmed by 1 base and the J gene end by 2 bases; junction bases not matched to a gene: 2. The CDR3 DNA is TGTGCCAGCAGCCAAGGACTAGCGGGGCTCACAGATACGCAGTATTTT. Its translation: CASSQGLAGLTDTQYF.

The V and J genes are TRBV30 and TRBJ2-3; 13 bases fit TRBD2. Germline V gene sequence: CDR1 GTSNPN, CDR2 SVGIG (reference sequence). Trimming took 0 bases from V and 3 from J; bases not matched to a gene: 0. The CDR3 consists of 15 residues. CDR3 coding DNA: TGTGCCTGGAGTGTACTAGCGGGGGGGACAGATACGCAGTATTTT. Amino acids: CAWSVLAGGTDTQYF.

The chain employs TRBV10-3 and TRBJ2-3, with a possible D match to TRBD2 (6 bases). Trimming took off 3 bases at V and 1 base at J, with 11 bases between the two ends. The CDR3 runs 15 residues. The germline V gene encodes CDR1 ENHRY and CDR2 SYGVKD. The CDR3 DNA sequence: TGTGCCATCAGTGATGGTCCGGGGGGCACAGATACGCAGTATTTT. Protein: CAISDGPGGTDTQYF.

In regard to this clone: Because it lacks the conserved phenylalanine or tryptophan at the end, this CDR3 is likely a read error. V usage is TRBV28 and J usage is TRBJ2-7, with D uncertain. CDR3 length: 12 residues. The V end was cut by 3 bases, the J end by 6 bases, with 9 bases between. Germline-derived CDR1 and CDR2 are MDHEN and SYDVKM. CDR3 coding DNA: TGTGCCAGCAGTTTTAATGGCGGCGAGCAGTACCTC. This gives the protein CASSFNGGEQYL.

The chain combines TRBV18 with TRBJ2-5; D is perhaps TRBD2 (6 bases). The V end was cut by 6 bases, the J end by 2 bases, with 10 bases between. CDR3 size: 13 residues. CDR1 is KGHSH, CDR2 LQKENI, per germline. CDR3 DNA: TGTGCCAGCTCCGGAGGGCTTCAAGAGACCCAGTACTTC. Translated: CASSGGLQETQYF. Together with reference TRBV18 and TRBJ2-5, the CDR3 gives the full variable domain: NAGVMQNPRHLVRRRGQEARLRCSPMKGHSHVYWYRQLPEEGLKFMVYLQKENIIDESGMPKERFSAEFPKEGPSILRIQQVVRGDSAAYFCASSGGLQETQYFGPGTRLLVL.

This clone has a handful of counts. This chain connects TRBV7-3 to TRBJ2-3, with 9 bases that match TRBD2. This CDR3 region has 17 residues. Germline lookup yields CDR1 SGHTA and CDR2 FQGTGA. The trim removed 1 base at V and 2 bases at J, leaving 7 bases unmatched. DNA of the CDR3: TGTGCCAGCAGCTTAATGGTTCTAGCGGGACCCACAGATACGCAGTATTTT. Encoded protein: CASSLMVLAGPTDTQYF.

In nucleotides, the CDR3 is TGTGCCAGCAGTCGACAGGGGGGATACAATGAGCAGTTCTTC. This sequence encodes CASSRQGGYNEQFF. V usage is TRBV27 and J usage is TRBJ2-1, with TRBD1 matching over 9 bases. This CDR3 comprises 14 residues. The germline CDR1 and CDR2 sequences are MNHEY and SMNVEV (reference sequence). With 5 bases clipped from V and 4 bases from J, the junction kept 3 bases outside the gene matches.

The J gene is TRBJ1-2, the V gene TRBV29-1; maybe TRBD1 (5 bases). The V end lost 5 bases, the J end lost 3 bases, and 16 bases lay between the germline ends. This CDR3 comprises 14 residues. CDR1 is SQVTM, CDR2 ANQGSEA, per germline. As DNA, the CDR3 is TGCAGCGTTTTAGAGACAGCTTATGACTATGGCTACACCTTC. This codes for CSVLETAYDYGYTF.

This sequence joins TRBV28 and TRBJ2-2; 7 positions match TRBD2. The trim removed 1 base at V and 2 bases at J, leaving 4 bases unmatched. CDR1 and CDR2 from the germline V gene are MDHEN and SYDVKM. The CDR3 loop spans 16 amino acids. CDR3 sequence: CASSLLGGINTGELFF. Written as DNA, the CDR3 is TGTGCCAGCAGTTTATTGGGGGGGATAAACACCGGGGAGCTGTTTTTT.

The rearrangement links TRBV10-2 to TRBJ1-1, with D hard to call. Germline V gene lookup returns CDR1 WSHSY and CDR2 SAAADI. This CDR3 is 15 amino acids long. Trimming pared 10 bases from V and 0 bases from J, leaving 18 bases between. CDR3 nucleotide sequence: TGCGCCACCATAAGCGGGTATTCAGTGAACACTGAAGCTTTCTTT. Amino acid sequence: CATISGYSVNTEAFF.